This T cell receptor beta chain was sequenced for a study of OX40 agonist ivuxolimab in advanced cancers. Some clones are missing from TCRdb's copy, which holds only in-frame ones; the method was immunoSEQ multiplex PCR. The sample carries under 40,000 clones, 65% to 90% recorded once. The sequencing used CD4+ or CD8+ T cells sorted from blood, collected in a trial of the OX40 agonist ivuxolimab. The sequence was obtained from an adult with an advanced solid tumor such as melanoma, head and neck, liver or kidney cancer.

The CDR3 DNA reads TGTGCCAGCAGCTTGTATTCTGGGGCCAACGTCCTGACTTTC. As protein: CASSLYSGANVLTF. V usage is TRBV5-6 and J usage is TRBJ2-6; no clear D. CDR1 is SGHDT and CDR2 is YYEEEE in the germline V gene. V lost 1 base to trimming and J lost 1 base, with 3 bases between them. The CDR3 is made up of 14 amino acids.